This is a list of T cell receptor beta chains from one sample in a study of spatial heterogeneity in lung cancer. TCRdb recomputed calls from the 5' RACE reads with MiXCR, one row per CDR3 protein. This table holds around 110,000 distinct CDR3 sequences, about 12% found once. The sequenced sample was PBMCs, obtained at follow-up. All receptors come from a male donor with early-stage non-small cell lung cancer. CDR3s include the opening cysteine and the closing phenylalanine or tryptophan. The order of the fields is V gene, D gene, clone size, J gene, CDR3 DNA, CDR3 protein. D genes are given only for firm matches. A clone size is listed for some rows: how often the clone was seen (once, few, many), or a class if it is expanded.

TRBV9	TRBD1	.	TRBJ2-1	TGTGCCAGCAGCGTAGATCAGGGGGTCGCTGAGCAGTTCTTC	CASSVDQGVAEQFF
TRBV18	.	few	TRBJ2-7	TGTGCCAGCTCACCACGGACGGGCGGGGAGCAGTACTTC	CASSPRTGGEQYF
TRBV11-2	.	.	TRBJ2-3	TGTGCCAGCAGCTTAGAATCGGCGGTTACGCAGTATTTT	CASSLESAVTQYF
TRBV28	.	few	TRBJ1-2	TGTGCCAGCGGCTCCGGTCGTATTTATGGCTACACCTTC	CASGSGRIYGYTF
TRBV7-2	.	many	TRBJ1-2	TGTGCCAGCAGCTTAGCCAGGCTGGGTGGCTACACCTTC	CASSLARLGGYTF
TRBV3-1	.	few	TRBJ2-7	TGTGCCAGCAGCCCCTTGACAGGGAGGTCCTACGAGCAGTACTTC	CASSPLTGRSYEQYF
TRBV5-1	TRBD1	many	TRBJ1-5	TGCGCCAGCAGCTTGGGGGACAGGGATCAGCCCCAGCATTTT	CASSLGDRDQPQHF
TRBV3-1	TRBD1	many	TRBJ2-3	TGTGCCAGCAGCCAGCGACAGGGGGCTTCGGGTACGCAGTATTTT	CASSQRQGASGTQYF
TRBV12-3/TRBV12-4	.	.	TRBJ1-2	TGTGCCAGCAGTCTCTTAAACTATGGCTACACCTTC	CASSLLNYGYTF
TRBV7-2	.	.	TRBJ2-3	TGTGCCAGCAGCTTAGGATTCGTCCGGGATACGCAGTATTTT	CASSLGFVRDTQYF
TRBV28	.	many	TRBJ1-5	TGTGCCAGCAGTGTAAGTGGGGGGAGCAATCAGCCCCAGCATTTT	CASSVSGGSNQPQHF
TRBV28	.	.	TRBJ2-6	TGTGCCAGCAGTTTCGCAGGGAACCTTGGGGCCAACGTCCTGACTTTC	CASSFAGNLGANVLTF
TRBV6-5	TRBD1	few	TRBJ2-1	TGTGCCAGCAGATCCGGGACAGGGTCGAATGAGCAGTTCTTC	CASRSGTGSNEQFF
TRBV19	TRBD1	.	TRBJ1-2	TGTGCCAGTAGTACCGGGACAGGGCTATATGGCTACACCTTC	CASSTGTGLYGYTF
TRBV29-1	.	many	TRBJ1-5	TGCAGCGTTGGGGGGAATAGCAATCAGCCCCAGCATTTT	CSVGGNSNQPQHF
TRBV2	.	.	TRBJ1-4	TGTGCCAGCAGTGAAGCGTTTATCGGCGGCCGATCGAATGAAAAACTGTTTTTT	CASSEAFIGGRSNEKLFF
TRBV2	TRBD1	few	TRBJ1-6	TGTGCCAGCAGGGCCGGGACAGGGACTAATTCACCCCTCCACTTT	CASRAGTGTNSPLHF
TRBV7-6	TRBD1	.	TRBJ1-6	TGTGCCAGCAGCTTAGCTGCCCCCAGGACAGGGAGCTCCTATAATTCACCCCTCCACTTT	CASSLAAPRTGSSYNSPLHF
TRBV7-8	TRBD2	many	TRBJ2-1	TGTGCCAGCAGCTTAATAGCGGGGGGCCTCAATGAGCAGTTCTTC	CASSLIAGGLNEQFF
TRBV15	.	few	TRBJ2-7	TGTGCCACCGACTATATCGGACCAAGGAGCTCCTACGAGCAGTACTTC	CATDYIGPRSSYEQYF
TRBV6-5	TRBD1	.	TRBJ1-2	TGTGCCAGCAGTTACCTGGGACAGTCGTACGGCTACACCTTC	CASSYLGQSYGYTF
TRBV4-2	TRBD2	.	TRBJ2-3	TGTGCCAGCAGCCAAGAACTAGCGGGGGGGCCAGATACGCAGTATTTT	CASSQELAGGPDTQYF
TRBV7-3	.	many	TRBJ1-1	TGTGCCAGCAGCTACGGAGACAACACTGAAGCTTTCTTT	CASSYGDNTEAFF
TRBV4-3	.	few	TRBJ1-1	TGCGCCAGCAGCCAAGAGACAATGAACACTGAAGCTTTCTTT	CASSQETMNTEAFF
TRBV3-1	TRBD1	many	TRBJ2-5	TGTGCCAGCAGCCCCCGGGACAGGGAAGGAGTCCAGTACTTC	CASSPRDREGVQYF
TRBV18	.	.	TRBJ1-1	TGTGCCAGCTCACCACGGGTTTGGGGTAGCAGCTCTGAAGCTTTCTTT	CASSPRVWGSSSEAFF
TRBV9	.	.	TRBJ1-1	TGTGCCAGCAGCGGAGACAGGACCGAAGCTTTCTTT	CASSGDRTEAFF
TRBV7-9	TRBD1	.	TRBJ2-7	TGTGCCAGCAGCTCCTGGACAGGGAAACCCTACGAGCAGTACTTC	CASSSWTGKPYEQYF
TRBV6-2/TRBV6-3	.	.	TRBJ2-1	TGTGCCAGCAGTTACCCCGACCGGAACTACAATGAGCAGTTCTTC	CASSYPDRNYNEQFF
TRBV7-3	.	many	TRBJ2-1	TGTGCCAGCAGCTTAACTGAGGGTGTTGAGCAGTTCTTC	CASSLTEGVEQFF
TRBV9	.	many	TRBJ2-3	TGTGCCAGCAGTACTTATGAAAAAGATACGCAGTATTTT	CASSTYEKDTQYF
TRBV9	.	many	TRBJ1-5	TGTGCCAGCAGCATGGGACCTTATAGCAATCAGCCCCAGCATTTT	CASSMGPYSNQPQHF
TRBV11-2	TRBD1	.	TRBJ2-7	TGTGCCAGCAGCTTAGGGGCAGGGGGCGACGAGCAGTACTTC	CASSLGAGGDEQYF
TRBV29-1	.	few	TRBJ2-3	TGCAGTGCCTCAGGGGCTAGCACAGATACGCAGTATTTT	CSASGASTDTQYF
TRBV27	.	.	TRBJ2-1	TGTGCCAGCAGTTTCGCCGGTTACTCCTACAATGAGCAGTTCTTC	CASSFAGYSYNEQFF
TRBV6-2/TRBV6-3	TRBD1	many	TRBJ2-7	TGTGCCAGCAGTAGGACAGGGAGCGGTTACGAGCAGTACTTC	CASSRTGSGYEQYF
TRBV11-1	.	.	TRBJ1-2	TGTGCCAGCAGCCCAGCGGGCTATGGCTACACCTTC	CASSPAGYGYTF
TRBV6-2/TRBV6-3	.	.	TRBJ1-5	TGTGCCAGCAGCAGGGATGCGACCAATCAGCCCCAGCATTTT	CASSRDATNQPQHF
TRBV20-1	TRBD1	few	TRBJ2-3	TGCAGTGCTAGAGAGAGGGGAGCCGGGACAGGCACAGATACGCAGTATTTT	CSARERGAGTGTDTQYF
TRBV2	.	.	TRBJ1-1	TGTGCCAGCAGCCCCCGGAAGTCCACTGAAGCTTTCTTT	CASSPRKSTEAFF
TRBV29-1	.	many	TRBJ1-2	TGCAGCGCCTCTTCACAGGGCTTCTATGGCTACACCTTC	CSASSQGFYGYTF
TRBV12-3/TRBV12-4	.	.	TRBJ1-5	TGTGCCAGCAGTTTAGAAGGACCCCAGCATTTT	CASSLEGPQHF
TRBV3-1	TRBD2	few	TRBJ2-5	TGTGCCAGCAGCTCTTTCAGAGGACTAGCATCTACGGGAGAGACCCAGTACTTC	CASSSFRGLASTGETQYF
TRBV6-1	.	many	TRBJ1-2	TGTGCCAGCAGTGAAGATGCACGCCAGAACTATGGCTACACCTTC	CASSEDARQNYGYTF
TRBV18	.	.	TRBJ1-6	TGTGTCAGCTCACCACCGGTCCCGGACGGTAATTCACCCCTCCACTTT	CVSSPPVPDGNSPLHF
TRBV7-9	.	.	TRBJ2-3	TGTGCCAGCAGCCAGGACAGTCCGACAGATACGCAGTATTTT	CASSQDSPTDTQYF
TRBV6-5	.	few	TRBJ2-5	TGTGCCAGCAGTTACTCTAGGCCCCCCAAAGAGACCCAGTACTTC	CASSYSRPPKETQYF
TRBV27	.	few	TRBJ1-1	TGTGCCAGCAGGATGGCACTCGGGGCAACTGAAGCTTTCTTT	CASRMALGATEAFF
TRBV6-5	.	.	TRBJ2-7	TGTGCCAGCAGTCCCTTCCAGGCACTACCCTACGAGCAGTACTTC	CASSPFQALPYEQYF
TRBV5-5	TRBD1	few	TRBJ1-1	TGTGCCAGCAGCTTCGGGACAGGGGTTACTGAAGCTTTCTTT	CASSFGTGVTEAFF
TRBV19	TRBD1	few	TRBJ2-2	TGTGCCAGTAGTACGGACAGGGTATTCACCGGGGAGCTGTTTTTT	CASSTDRVFTGELFF
TRBV12-3/TRBV12-4	.	.	TRBJ2-2	TGTGCCAGCCGAGCCTTAGAGATCGGGGAGCTGTTTTTT	CASRALEIGELFF
TRBV2	.	few	TRBJ2-1	TGTGCCAGCAGTGAGGGCCTAGCGCAGATCAATGAGCAGTTCTTC	CASSEGLAQINEQFF
TRBV19	TRBD1	.	TRBJ2-2	TGTGCCAGCCTGCCCGGGACAGGGGTCACCGGGGAGCTGTTTTTT	CASLPGTGVTGELFF
TRBV28	.	.	TRBJ1-2	TGTGCCAGCGTGCTCCAGGGGAGTTATGGCTACACCTTC	CASVLQGSYGYTF
TRBV30	.	.	TRBJ1-3	TGTGCTCGCAGGGATGGGGCTGGAAACACCATATATTTT	CARRDGAGNTIYF
TRBV10-3	.	few	TRBJ1-3	TGTGCCATCCGCGACAGGTCCTCTGGAAACACCATATATTTT	CAIRDRSSGNTIYF
TRBV5-1	.	.	TRBJ2-7	TGCGCCAGCAGCGAAACCCCAGGGACCTACGAGCAGTACTTC	CASSETPGTYEQYF
TRBV5-1	.	few	TRBJ1-2	TGCGCCAGCAGCTTGGCCACCGGGGCCGGGGTCCATGGCTACACCTTC	CASSLATGAGVHGYTF
TRBV5-1	TRBD2	few	TRBJ2-5	TGCGCCAGCAGCTTAGGGCGGGGGTACCAAGAGACCCAGTACTTC	CASSLGRGYQETQYF